The text below deals with one T cell receptor beta chain. Its antigen remains unidentified. The CDR3 is 13 residues long. Germline V gives CDR1 KGHSH, CDR2 LQKENI. The V and J ends lost 2 bases and 7 bases respectively, with 11 bases between them. The data originate from a study of T cell responses to AZD1222 COVID-19 vaccine. Overall study results and limits: The sample set comprised mostly white British donors with more females, and clonal diversity was possibly underestimated. Along spike, vaccine-associated CD4 TCRs were found throughout, with dominance at 160-218 and 743-854. Sampling that yielded the repertoires occurred only after the peak T cell response. Only 5 or 6 individuals given AZD1222 were seropositive at baseline.

Some clones are missing from TCRdb's copy, which holds only in-frame ones; the method was immunoSEQ multiplex PCR. The repertoire holds 130,000 to 150,000 clones, with around 88% as singletons. This chain uses TRBV18 with TRBJ1-1; no firm D call. This TCR came from an adult in good health. Sequencing used peripheral blood, obtained on day 0 of AZD1222 vaccination. In nucleotides, the CDR3 is TGTGCCAGCTCACCAAGATTGACGGGTGAAGCTTTCTTT. This codes for CASSPRLTGEAFF.